A selection of T cell receptor beta chains follows, all from one sample in a study of PD-L1 blockade in urothelial cancer. Repertoires were generated with immunoSEQ multiplex PCR, while TCRdb's copy carries only in-frame clones and drops some. The table lists some 84,000 clones, roughly 90% of them singletons, with roughly 5.7% in the top ten. The sequencing used PBMCs, collected around atezolizumab (anti-PD-L1) treatment. All receptors come from a woman aged 65 to 85 with urothelial cancer. Both conserved end residues are part of each CDR3. D genes are given only for firm matches. Size is stated for part of the rows, as once, few or many counts, or as a class when the clone is expanded.

size,J,D,V,CDR3,DNA
-,TRBJ2-7,TRBD2,TRBV6-1,CATGTSGTYEQYF,TGTGCCACCGGGACTAGCGGGACCTACGAGCAGTACTTC
-,TRBJ1-2,TRBD1,TRBV28,CASSSSTGLNYGYTF,TGTGCCAGCAGTTCCTCGACAGGGCTTAACTATGGCTACACCTTC
-,TRBJ2-2,-,TRBV5-4,CASSFRAQGANTGELFF,TGTGCCAGCAGCTTCCGGGCTCAAGGGGCAAACACCGGGGAGCTGTTTTTT
-,TRBJ2-7,TRBD2,TRBV7-2,CASSLGGGYDEQYF,TGTGCCAGCAGCTTAGGGGGGGGTTACGACGAGCAGTACTTC
-,TRBJ2-7,TRBD2,TRBV27,CASSPTSEESYEQYF,TGTGCCAGCAGTCCCACTAGCGAGGAATCCTACGAGCAGTACTTC
few,TRBJ1-2,-,TRBV30,CAWVGRPSYGYTF,TGTGCCTGGGTCGGCAGGCCTTCCTATGGCTACACCTTC
-,TRBJ1-6,-,TRBV15,CATSDENSYNSPLHF,TGTGCCACCAGCGACGAGAACAGCTATAATTCACCCCTCCACTTT
-,TRBJ1-1,TRBD1,TRBV9,CASSHSSRASTGLTEAFF,TGTGCCAGCAGCCATTCATCTCGGGCCTCGACAGGGTTGACTGAAGCTTTCTTT
-,TRBJ2-7,-,TRBV10-3,CAISQGLLREQYF,TGTGCCATTAGTCAGGGGTTGTTACGCGAGCAGTACTTC
-,TRBJ2-3,-,TRBV7-8,CASSLPVGTDTQYF,TGTGCCAGCAGCCTACCGGTGGGCACAGATACGCAGTATTTT
-,TRBJ1-5,-,TRBV2,CASSKEGGQEPQHF,TGTGCCAGCAGTAAGGAGGGGGGGCAGGAGCCCCAGCATTTT
-,TRBJ2-5,-,TRBV15,CATRDNPGETQYF,TGTGCCACCAGAGACAACCCGGGGGAGACCCAGTACTTC
-,TRBJ1-2,-,TRBV27,CASSTGTGYGYTF,TGTGCCAGCAGTACAGGGACGGGCTATGGCTACACCTTC
-,TRBJ2-7,TRBD2,TRBV6-5,CASSSAGPSYEQYF,TGTGCCAGCAGCTCAGCGGGACCGTCCTACGAGCAGTACTTC
-,TRBJ2-2,TRBD2,TRBV5-1,CASSSDTAGGRTGELFF,TGCGCCAGCAGCTCGGATACAGCGGGAGGGAGGACCGGGGAGCTGTTTTTT
-,TRBJ1-6,-,TRBV11-2,CASSLAGGGSPLHF,TGTGCCAGCAGCTTAGCGGGGGGGGGTTCACCCCTCCACTTT
-,TRBJ2-7,TRBD1,TRBV6-1,CASTRDRVSNEQYF,TGTGCCAGCACTCGGGACAGGGTTTCAAACGAGCAGTACTTC
few,TRBJ1-1,-,TRBV6-5,CASSYKWGDTEAFF,TGTGCCAGCAGTTACAAGTGGGGGGACACTGAAGCTTTCTTT
-,TRBJ2-2,TRBD2,TRBV7-3,CASSVIAGGNTGELFF,TGTGCCAGCAGCGTAATAGCGGGAGGTAACACCGGGGAGCTGTTTTTT
-,TRBJ2-2,-,TRBV7-2,CASSLARQGGELFF,TGTGCCAGCAGCTTAGCCCGGCAGGGCGGGGAGCTGTTTTTT
few,TRBJ1-2,TRBD1,TRBV19,CASYAGTGGFVAGYTF,TGTGCCAGTTACGCCGGGACAGGGGGCTTCGTGGCCGGCTACACCTTC
-,TRBJ2-5,-,TRBV5-4,CASSLGGEETQYF,TGTGCCAGCAGCTTGGGGGGGGAAGAGACCCAGTACTTC
-,TRBJ2-5,TRBD1,TRBV6-5,CASSSGTGYQETQYF,TGTGCCAGCAGCTCCGGGACAGGGTACCAAGAGACCCAGTACTTC
-,TRBJ1-1,TRBD1,TRBV29-1,CSVQTGGHTEAFF,TGCAGCGTTCAGACAGGGGGGCACACTGAAGCTTTCTTT
-,TRBJ2-1,TRBD2,TRBV5-1,CASSLQAGDYNEQFF,TGCGCCAGCAGCTTGCAAGCGGGGGACTACAATGAGCAGTTCTTC
-,TRBJ1-2,-,TRBV5-1,CASSLEGDNYGYTF,TGCGCCAGCAGCTTGGAGGGGGATAACTATGGCTACACCTTC